These 16 T cell receptor beta chains share one sample of origin, sequenced in a study of breast tumors, draining lymph nodes, adjacent tissues. Breast cancer patients provided tissue from their axillary draining lymph nodes. TCRdb re-called the multiplex PCR reads with MiXCR, one entry per CDR3 protein. The profile covers approximately 130,000 distinct CDR3 sequences, with around 20% appearing a single time and 2% to 2.5% taken by the ten largest. Sequenced input: axillary lymph node tissue. These receptors were taken from a female donor with breast cancer. Some clones in this sample may be carry-over from other donors' samples.

This clonotype was seen at least ten times. The CDR3 DNA sequence: TGTGCCAGCAGCTTGGAGAGAGGCTTAAATCCGAACAATGAGCAGTTCTTC. Its translation: CASSLERGLNPNNEQFF. This sequence joins TRBV5-4 and TRBJ2-1; D call uncertain. This CDR3 comprises 17 residues. Trimming removed 0 bases from V and 5 bases from J, with 18 bases in between. Per the germline V gene, CDR1 is SGHNT and CDR2 is YYREEE (reference sequence). Full variable domain (outside the CDR3, taken from reference TRBV5-4 and TRBJ2-1): ETGVTQSPTHLIKTRGQQVTLRCSSQSGHNTVSWYQQALGQGPQFIFQYYREEENGRGNFPPRFSGLQFPNYSSELNVNALELDDSALYLCASSLERGLNPNNEQFFGPGTRLTVL.

This clonotype was counted ten times or more. This rearrangement joins TRBV6-5 to TRBJ2-1; D uncertain. Trimming pared 5 bases from V and 2 bases from J, leaving 10 bases between. The CDR3 loop spans 14 amino acids. Germline V gives CDR1 MNHEY, CDR2 SVGAGI. The CDR3 loop reads CASSPERPYNEQFF. DNA for the CDR3: TGTGCCAGCAGTCCGGAAAGGCCCTACAATGAGCAGTTCTTC.

This clonotype appeared a few times. The J gene is TRBJ2-1, the V gene TRBV11-2; the match to TRBD2 covers 9 bases. Per germline, CDR1 SGHAT and CDR2 FQNNGV. This CDR3 spans 16 amino acids. Trimming at V came to 5 bases and at J to 7 bases, leaving 12 bases not matched to a gene. The CDR3 reads CASSDLLASGINEQFF. The CDR3 nucleotides read TGTGCCAGCAGCGACCTACTGGCTAGCGGGATAAATGAGCAGTTCTTC.

This clonotype was recorded at least ten times. The J gene is TRBJ2-2, the V gene TRBV7-9; 13 bases line up with TRBD2. The length of the CDR3 is 18 residues. Germline V CDR1 and CDR2: SEHNR, FQNEAQ (reference sequence). V lost 1 base, J lost 5 bases, and 7 bases stayed unmatched. The CDR3 DNA is TGTGCCAGCAGCTTAGACGTGGGACTAGCGGGACTTACCGGGGAGCTGTTTTTT. Translated, it gives CASSLDVGLAGLTGELFF.

A single count supports this clonotype. Because it lacks the conserved phenylalanine or tryptophan at the end, this CDR3 is likely a read error. This chain connects TRBV27 to TRBJ2-1; D unresolved. Trimming shortened V by 4 bases and J by 6 bases, and 13 bases separated the two germline ends. The CDR3 has 14 amino acids. CDR1 and CDR2 (germline): MNHEY, SMNVEV (reference sequence). CDR3 sequence (DNA): TGTGCCAGCAGTTCATTCGGCCCCCTCAATGAGCAGTTCTGC. This encodes CASSSFGPLNEQFC.

This clonotype occurred once. Being one base from a much bigger clone, this may be a read error. This rearrangement joins TRBV7-8 to TRBJ2-1; D gene ambiguous. Germline CDR1 and CDR2: SGHVS and FQNEAQ. The CDR3 is 13 residues long. As DNA, the CDR3 is TGTGCCAGCAGCCGCACCCCAATCAGTGAGCAGCTCTTC. As protein: CASSRTPISEQLF.

Remarks on this clonotype: Possible read error: a much larger clone is one base away. The chain joins TRBV20-1 to TRBJ2-1, with a possible D match to TRBD1 (5 bases). CDR1 and CDR2 (germline): DFQATT, SNEGSKA (reference sequence). The CDR3 contains 14 residues. The CDR3 loop reads CGARAGLFYNEQFF. The CDR3, as DNA: TGCGGTGCTAGGGCAGGGCTGTTTTACAATGAGCAGTTCTTC.

This clonotype was recorded many times. The rearrangement uses TRBV6-1 and TRBJ1-2; D not certain. CDR1 and CDR2 (germline): MNHNS, SASEGT. CDR3 length equals 13 residues. With 4 bases removed from V and 3 bases from J, the gap between germline ends came to 9 bases. The DNA of the CDR3 is TGTGCCAGCAGTGGGGGAAAGCACTATGGCTACACCTTC. This sequence encodes CASSGGKHYGYTF.

There are many counts of this clonotype. The V call is TRBV5-1, the J call TRBJ1-6; no clear D gene. CDR1 SGHRS and CDR2 YFSETQ come from the germline V gene. The length of the CDR3 is 13 residues. V lost 1 base and J lost 11, with 10 bases in between. Here the CDR3 reads CASSLNGYPPLHF. In DNA form, the CDR3 reads TGCGCCAGCAGCTTGAATGGGTATCCACCCCTCCACTTT. Looking up the rest from reference TRBV5-1 and TRBJ1-6 gives the full variable domain: KAGVTQTPRYLIKTRGQQVTLSCSPISGHRSVSWYQQTPGQGLQFLFEYFSETQRNKGNFPGRFSGRQFSNSRSEMNVSTLELGDSALYLCASSLNGYPPLHFGNGTRLTVT.

The CDR3 nucleotides are TGCAGCGTTGGAGACACAGGGGCCAAAAACATTCAGTACTTC. The encoded protein is CSVGDTGAKNIQYF. This rearrangement joins TRBV29-1 to TRBJ2-4; the D gene is possibly TRBD1 (6 bases). This CDR3 is 14 amino acids long. Trimming took off 4 bases at V and 1 base at J, with 11 bases between the two ends. Germline assignment: CDR1 SQVTM and CDR2 ANQGSEA.

The table lists this clonotype with many counts. The chain links TRBV28 to TRBJ1-2; D not resolved. Trimming pared 2 bases from V and 7 bases from J, leaving 14 bases between. The CDR3 covers 14 residues. Germline V gene sequence: CDR1 MDHEN, CDR2 SYDVKM. As DNA, the CDR3 is TGTGCCAGCAGTTTACCCCAAGATCGAAGTGGCTACACCTTC. Its translation is CASSLPQDRSGYTF.

Worth noting for this clonotype: This clone may be a read error of a much larger clone one base away. The chain carries TRBV2 and TRBJ2-1; either TRBD1 or TRBD2 may fit D (5 bases each). Germline V gene lookup returns CDR1 SNHLY and CDR2 FYNNEI. CDR3 length: 16 residues. CDR3 nucleotide sequence: TGTGCCGGGAACCGGGACCAAACTTTCGTGGGGAATGAGCAGTCCTTC. This translates into CAGNRDQTFVGNEQSF.

This clonotype has at least ten counts. The chain employs TRBV14 and TRBJ1-6, with D unclear. The ends were cut back, 2 bases at V and 7 bases at J, with 6 bases in the middle. Germline loops: CDR1 SGHDN, CDR2 FVKESK. The CDR3 totals 13 residues. In DNA form, the CDR3 reads TGTGCCAGCAGCCAACAGGCAAATTCACCCCTCCACTTT. This gives the protein CASSQQANSPLHF.

The chain joins TRBV11-2 to TRBJ2-5; 10 bases map to TRBD1. This CDR3 has 15 amino acids. The J segment lost 4 bases and the V segment lost 0 bases, leaving 2 bases of the junction unmatched. CDR1 is SGHAT and CDR2 is FQNNGV in the germline V gene. The CDR3 loop reads CASSLDGQGGETQYF. In DNA form, the CDR3 reads TGTGCCAGCAGCTTAGACGGACAGGGGGGAGAGACCCAGTACTTC.

This clonotype was detected only a few times. The chain uses TRBV20-1 and TRBJ2-5; 7 nucleotides match TRBD1. The CDR3 sequence is 16 residues long. V shed 1 base, J shed 5 bases, and the junction held 13 bases outside the gene matches. Germline CDR1 reads DFQATT; CDR2 reads SNEGSKA (reference sequence). This chain's CDR3 is CSARGPGQEVRETQYF. The CDR3 nucleotides read TGCAGTGCTAGAGGTCCCGGACAGGAGGTCAGGGAGACCCAGTACTTC.

The sample holds many counts of this clonotype. This chain connects TRBV27 to TRBJ2-1; the match to TRBD2 covers 10 bases. V shed 5 bases and J 1 base; nucleotides not matched to a gene: 5. The CDR3 covers 16 residues. The germline V gene encodes CDR1 MNHEY and CDR2 SMNVEV (reference sequence). The CDR3 DNA sequence: TGTGCCAGCAGTGGAACACTAGCGGGATCCTACAATGAGCAGTTCTTC. Residues: CASSGTLAGSYNEQFF.